One T cell receptor (beta chain) is described in this entry. What it recognizes is unknown. There was relapse after autologous stem cell transplantation in every patient, and there was variation in brentuximab vedotin exposure. Patients showed best responses of complete response, partial response or progressive disease. The sample originates from a study of PD-1 blockade in classical Hodgkin lymphoma. The overall study: Each patient was given nivolumab 3 mg/kg through a vein every 2 weeks.

Per germline, CDR1 MDHEN and CDR2 SYDVKM. This CDR3 spans 15 amino acids. V shed 5 bases and J 9 bases; nucleotides not matched to a gene: 9. The assay was immunoSEQ multiplex PCR, and TCRdb's table has in-frame clones only and misses some. The sample yields 40,000 to 45,000 clones, roughly three quarters seen once. Study-wide points: It was reported that newly diagnosed patients had less baseline TCR diversity than healthy donors. Patients newly diagnosed and complete responders had comparable baseline diversity.

The rearrangement uses TRBV28 and TRBJ1-6; 8 nucleotides agree with TRBD1. The specimen comprised peripheral blood mononuclear cells (PBMCs), sampled at baseline. This TCR was recovered from a human donor with classical Hodgkin lymphoma. The DNA for the CDR3 is TGTGCCAGCAGTACTGCCGGGACAGGTAGTTCACCCCTCCACTTT. This codes for CASSTAGTGSSPLHF.